This TCR beta chain emerged from a study of response to subunit inactivated influenza vaccine. Regarding the study as a whole: With each seasonal influenza vaccination, the authors suggested, few new T cells are recruited.

V lost 0 bases, J lost 5 bases, and 14 bases lay in between. The CDR3 has 15 residues. The germline V gene has CDR1 SGDLS and CDR2 YYNGEE. A few counts support this clonotype. Its antigen is unknown. TCRdb ran MiXCR on the RT-PCR reads and lists one entry per CDR3 protein. The profile covers 540,000 or so distinct CDR3 sequences, with over 10% appearing a single time and around 13% taken by the ten largest. The rearrangement joins TRBV9 to TRBJ2-5, with D perhaps TRBD1 (7 bases). Sequenced material: PBMCs from blood, taken about 40 days after vaccination. This sequence originates from a man aged 45 to 65 who received an inactivated influenza vaccine. The CDR3 DNA sequence: TGTGCCAGCAGCGTAGGACAGGGAGGTCCGGAGACCCAGTACTTC. Its translation is CASSVGQGGPETQYF.